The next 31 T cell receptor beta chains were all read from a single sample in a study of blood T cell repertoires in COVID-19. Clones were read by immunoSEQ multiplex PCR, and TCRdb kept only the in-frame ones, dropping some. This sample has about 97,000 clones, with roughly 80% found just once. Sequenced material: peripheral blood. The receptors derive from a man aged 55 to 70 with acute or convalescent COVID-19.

The CDR3 nucleotides are TGTGCCAGCCAACTGAGAGGGACAGGGGCCTACAATGAGCAGTTCTTC. It encodes CASQLRGTGAYNEQFF. The chain is built from TRBV5-6 and TRBJ2-1, with 10 positions matching TRBD1. Germline CDR1 reads SGHDT; CDR2 reads YYEEEE. CDR3 length: 16 residues. After removal of 7 bases from V and 2 bases from J, the junction contained 9 bases not matched to a gene.

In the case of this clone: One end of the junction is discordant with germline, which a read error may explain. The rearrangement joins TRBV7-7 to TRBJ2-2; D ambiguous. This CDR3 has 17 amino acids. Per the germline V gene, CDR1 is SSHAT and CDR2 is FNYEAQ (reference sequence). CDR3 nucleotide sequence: TGTGCTAGCAGCTCACAATTTCGCAGTCCTTTAACCGGGGAGCTGTTTTTT. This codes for CASSSQFRSPLTGELFF.

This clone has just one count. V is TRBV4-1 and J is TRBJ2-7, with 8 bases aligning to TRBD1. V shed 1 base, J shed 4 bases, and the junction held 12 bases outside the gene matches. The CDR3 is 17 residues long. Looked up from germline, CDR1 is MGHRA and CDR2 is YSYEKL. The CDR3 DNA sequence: TGCGCCAGCAGCCAAGCCCGGACCGGGACAGGAGTATACGAGCAGTACTTC. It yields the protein CASSQARTGTGVYEQYF.

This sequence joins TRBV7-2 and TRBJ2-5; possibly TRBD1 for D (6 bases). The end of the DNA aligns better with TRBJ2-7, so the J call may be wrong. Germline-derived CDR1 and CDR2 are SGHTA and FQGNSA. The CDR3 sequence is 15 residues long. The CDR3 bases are TGTGCCAGCAGCTTAGAAGCAGGGGCAGGTCGCGAGCAGTACTTC. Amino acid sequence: CASSLEAGAGREQYF.

The CDR3 loop is CASSEVGIGDYEQYF. The DNA for the CDR3 is TGTGCCAGCAGTGAAGTCGGGATCGGGGACTACGAGCAGTACTTC. This chain links TRBV2 with TRBJ2-7, with D maybe TRBD2 (5 bases). The CDR3 runs 15 residues. CDR1 SNHLY and CDR2 FYNNEI come from the germline V gene. Between the trimmed V and J ends, which lost 1 base and 3 bases, there was a span of 13 bases.

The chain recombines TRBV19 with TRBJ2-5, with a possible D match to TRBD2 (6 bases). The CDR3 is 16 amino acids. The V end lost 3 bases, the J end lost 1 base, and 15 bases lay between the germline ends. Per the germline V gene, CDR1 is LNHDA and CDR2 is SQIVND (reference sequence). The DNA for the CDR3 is TGTGCCAGTAGTATTCCGGGACTTTTTCCCCAAGAGACCCAGTACTTC. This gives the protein CASSIPGLFPQETQYF. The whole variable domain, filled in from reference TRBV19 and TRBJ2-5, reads DGGITQSPKYLFRKEGQNVTLSCEQNLNHDAMYWYRQDPGQGLRLIYYSQIVNDFQKGDIAEGYSVSREKKESFPLTVTSAQKNPTAFYLCASSIPGLFPQETQYFGPGTRLLVL.

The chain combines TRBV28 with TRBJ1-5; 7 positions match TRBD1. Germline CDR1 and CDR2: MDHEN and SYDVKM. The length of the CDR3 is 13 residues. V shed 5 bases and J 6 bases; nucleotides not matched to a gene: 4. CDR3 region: CASSRPGGQPQHF. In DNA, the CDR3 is TGTGCCAGCAGTCGGCCAGGGGGTCAGCCCCAGCATTTT.

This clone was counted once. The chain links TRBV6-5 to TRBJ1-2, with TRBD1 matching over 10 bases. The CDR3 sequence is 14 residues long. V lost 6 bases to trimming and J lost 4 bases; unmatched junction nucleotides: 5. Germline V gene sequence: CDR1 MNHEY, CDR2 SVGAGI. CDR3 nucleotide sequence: TGTGCCAGCAGGGGGACAGGGGATGGCTATGGCTACACCTTC. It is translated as CASRGTGDGYGYTF.

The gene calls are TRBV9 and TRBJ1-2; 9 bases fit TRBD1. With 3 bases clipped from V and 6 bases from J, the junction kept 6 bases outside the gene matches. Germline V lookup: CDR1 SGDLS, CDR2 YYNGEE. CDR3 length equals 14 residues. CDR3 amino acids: CASSGGQGFHGYTF. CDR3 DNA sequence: TGTGCCAGCAGCGGGGGACAGGGTTTTCATGGCTACACCTTC. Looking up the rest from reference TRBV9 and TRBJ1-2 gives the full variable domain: DSGVTQTPKHLITATGQRVTLRCSPRSGDLSVYWYQQSLDQGLQFLIQYYNGEERAKGNILERFSAQQFPDLHSELNLSSLELGDSALYFCASSGGQGFHGYTFGSGTRLTVV.

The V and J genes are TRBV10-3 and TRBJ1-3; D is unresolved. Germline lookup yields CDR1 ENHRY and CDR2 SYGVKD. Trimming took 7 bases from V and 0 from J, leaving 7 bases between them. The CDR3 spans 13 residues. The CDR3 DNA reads TGTGCCATCATGGGCAGCTCTGGAAACACCATATATTTT. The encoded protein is CAIMGSSGNTIYF.

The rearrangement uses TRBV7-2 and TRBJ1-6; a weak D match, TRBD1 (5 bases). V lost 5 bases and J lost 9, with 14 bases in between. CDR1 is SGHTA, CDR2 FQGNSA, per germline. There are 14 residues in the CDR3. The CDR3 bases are TGTGCCAGCAGCGCCGCCCGGGGGGGTTCACCCCTCCACTTT. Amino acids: CASSAARGGSPLHF.

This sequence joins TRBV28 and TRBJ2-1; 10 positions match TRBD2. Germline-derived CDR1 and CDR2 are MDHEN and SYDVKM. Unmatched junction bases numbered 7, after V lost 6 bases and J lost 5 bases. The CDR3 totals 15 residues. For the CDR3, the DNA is TGTGCCAGCAGGGAACCGGGACTAGCGAACAATGAGCAGTTCTTC. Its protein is CASREPGLANNEQFF.

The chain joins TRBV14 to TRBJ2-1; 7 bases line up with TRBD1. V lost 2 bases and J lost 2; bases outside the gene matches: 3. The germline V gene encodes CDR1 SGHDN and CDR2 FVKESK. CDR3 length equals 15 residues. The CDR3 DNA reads TGTGCCAGCAGCCAACGGGACAGACCCTACAATGAGCAGTTCTTC. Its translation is CASSQRDRPYNEQFF.

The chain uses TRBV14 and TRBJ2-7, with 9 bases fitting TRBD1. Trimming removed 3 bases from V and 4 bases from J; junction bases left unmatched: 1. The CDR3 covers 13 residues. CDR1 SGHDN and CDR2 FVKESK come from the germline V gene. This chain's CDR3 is CASSHDRGYEQYF. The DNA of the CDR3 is TGTGCCAGCAGCCATGACAGGGGGTACGAGCAGTACTTC.

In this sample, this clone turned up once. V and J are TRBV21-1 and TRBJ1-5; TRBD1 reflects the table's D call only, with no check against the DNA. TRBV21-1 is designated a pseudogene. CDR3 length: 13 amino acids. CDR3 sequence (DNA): TGTGCCAGCAGCAAAACAGGGATTCAGCCCCAGCATTTT. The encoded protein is CASSKTGIQPQHF.

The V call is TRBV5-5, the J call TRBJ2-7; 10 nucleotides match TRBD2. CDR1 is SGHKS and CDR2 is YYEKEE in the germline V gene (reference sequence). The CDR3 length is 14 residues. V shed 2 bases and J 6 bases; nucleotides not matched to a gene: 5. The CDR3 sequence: CASSFASGGREQYF. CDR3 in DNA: TGTGCCAGCAGCTTCGCTAGCGGGGGACGCGAGCAGTACTTC.

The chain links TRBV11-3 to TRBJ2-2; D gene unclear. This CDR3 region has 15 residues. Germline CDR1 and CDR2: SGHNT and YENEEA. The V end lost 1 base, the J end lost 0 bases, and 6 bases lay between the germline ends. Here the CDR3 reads CASSLGPSNTGELFF. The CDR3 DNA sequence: TGTGCCAGCAGCTTAGGGCCTTCGAACACCGGGGAGCTGTTTTTT.

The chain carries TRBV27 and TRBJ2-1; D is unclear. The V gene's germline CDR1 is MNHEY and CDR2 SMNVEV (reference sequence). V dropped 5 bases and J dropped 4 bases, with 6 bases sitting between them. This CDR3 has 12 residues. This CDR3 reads CASSTGYNEQFF. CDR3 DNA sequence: TGTGCCAGCAGTACCGGGTACAATGAGCAGTTCTTC.

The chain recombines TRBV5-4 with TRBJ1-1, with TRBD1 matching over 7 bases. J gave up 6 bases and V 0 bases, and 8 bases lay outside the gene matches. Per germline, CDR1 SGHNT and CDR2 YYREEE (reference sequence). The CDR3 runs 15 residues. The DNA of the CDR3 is TGTGCCAGCAGCTTGGCCATGGGGCAGGGGGCTGAAGCTTTCTTT. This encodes CASSLAMGQGAEAFF. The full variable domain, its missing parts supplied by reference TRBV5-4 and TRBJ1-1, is ETGVTQSPTHLIKTRGQQVTLRCSSQSGHNTVSWYQQALGQGPQFIFQYYREEENGRGNFPPRFSGLQFPNYSSELNVNALELDDSALYLCASSLAMGQGAEAFFGQGTRLTVV.

Written as DNA, the CDR3 is TGTGCCAGCAGCTTAGGTCCCATTAGCTACGAGCAGTACTTC. As protein: CASSLGPISYEQYF. V and J are TRBV11-3 and TRBJ2-7; the D is unclear. Germline V gene data show CDR1 as SGHNT and CDR2 as YENEEA. The CDR3 has 14 amino acids. Trimming cost V 1 base and J 3 bases, with 10 bases left between them.

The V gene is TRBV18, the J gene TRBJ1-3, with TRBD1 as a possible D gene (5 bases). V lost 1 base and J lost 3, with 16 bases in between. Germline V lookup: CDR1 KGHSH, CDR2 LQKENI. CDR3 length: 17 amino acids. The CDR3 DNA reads TGTGCCAGCTCACCACGAGTGGACACGAACAGTGGAAACACCATATATTTT. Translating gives CASSPRVDTNSGNTIYF. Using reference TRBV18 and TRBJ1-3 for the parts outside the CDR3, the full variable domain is NAGVMQNPRHLVRRRGQEARLRCSPMKGHSHVYWYRQLPEEGLKFMVYLQKENIIDESGMPKERFSAEFPKEGPSILRIQQVVRGDSAAYFCASSPRVDTNSGNTIYFGEGSWLTVV.

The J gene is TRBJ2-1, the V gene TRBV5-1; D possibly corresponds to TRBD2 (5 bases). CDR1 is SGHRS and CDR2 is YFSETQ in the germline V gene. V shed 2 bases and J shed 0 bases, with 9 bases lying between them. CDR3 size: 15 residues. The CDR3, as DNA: TGCGCCAGCAGCTTTGGAGCGGACTCCTACAATGAGCAGTTCTTC. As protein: CASSFGADSYNEQFF. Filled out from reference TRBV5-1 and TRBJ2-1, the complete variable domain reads KAGVTQTPRYLIKTRGQQVTLSCSPISGHRSVSWYQQTPGQGLQFLFEYFSETQRNKGNFPGRFSGRQFSNSRSEMNVSTLELGDSALYLCASSFGADSYNEQFFGPGTRLTVL.

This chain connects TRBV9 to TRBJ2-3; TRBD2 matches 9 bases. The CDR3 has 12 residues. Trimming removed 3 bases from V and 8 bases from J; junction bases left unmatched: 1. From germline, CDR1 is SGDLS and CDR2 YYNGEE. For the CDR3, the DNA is TGTGCCAGCAGCGCTAGCGGGACTACGCAGTATTTT. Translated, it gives CASSASGTTQYF.

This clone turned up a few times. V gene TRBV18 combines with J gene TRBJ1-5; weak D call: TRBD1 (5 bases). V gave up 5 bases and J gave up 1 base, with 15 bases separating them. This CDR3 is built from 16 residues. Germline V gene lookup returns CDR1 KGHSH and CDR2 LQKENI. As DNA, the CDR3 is TGTGCCAGCTCATTTCAGGGATTCGGAAGCAATCAGCCCCAGCATTTT. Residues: CASSFQGFGSNQPQHF. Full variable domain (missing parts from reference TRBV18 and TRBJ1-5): NAGVMQNPRHLVRRRGQEARLRCSPMKGHSHVYWYRQLPEEGLKFMVYLQKENIIDESGMPKERFSAEFPKEGPSILRIQQVVRGDSAAYFCASSFQGFGSNQPQHFGDGTRLSIL.

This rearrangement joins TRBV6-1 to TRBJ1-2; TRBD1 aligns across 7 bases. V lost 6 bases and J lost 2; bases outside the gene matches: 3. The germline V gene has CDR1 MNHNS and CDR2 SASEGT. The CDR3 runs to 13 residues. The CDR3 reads CASSPGQNYGYTF. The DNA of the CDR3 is TGTGCCAGCAGCCCGGGACAGAACTATGGCTACACCTTC.

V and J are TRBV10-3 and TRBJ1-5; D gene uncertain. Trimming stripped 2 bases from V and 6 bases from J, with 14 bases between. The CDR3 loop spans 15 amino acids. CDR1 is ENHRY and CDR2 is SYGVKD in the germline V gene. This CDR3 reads CAISERFSGGQPQHF. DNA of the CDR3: TGTGCCATCAGTGAGCGGTTTAGTGGTGGTCAGCCCCAGCATTTT.

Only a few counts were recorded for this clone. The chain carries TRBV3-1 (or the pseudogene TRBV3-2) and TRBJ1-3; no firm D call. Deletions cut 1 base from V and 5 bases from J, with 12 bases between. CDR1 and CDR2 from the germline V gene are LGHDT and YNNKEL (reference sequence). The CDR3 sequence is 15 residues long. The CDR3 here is CASSQASGSRNTIYF. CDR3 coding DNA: TGTGCCAGCAGCCAAGCCTCCGGGTCCAGAAACACCATATATTTT.

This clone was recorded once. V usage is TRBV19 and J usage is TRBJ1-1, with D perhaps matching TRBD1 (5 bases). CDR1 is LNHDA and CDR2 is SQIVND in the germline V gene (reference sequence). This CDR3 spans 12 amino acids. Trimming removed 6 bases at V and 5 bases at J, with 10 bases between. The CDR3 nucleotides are TGTGCCAGTAGGGGGACTGGTACTGAAGCTTTCTTT. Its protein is CASRGTGTEAFF. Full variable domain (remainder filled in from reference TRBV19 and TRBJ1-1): DGGITQSPKYLFRKEGQNVTLSCEQNLNHDAMYWYRQDPGQGLRLIYYSQIVNDFQKGDIAEGYSVSREKKESFPLTVTSAQKNPTAFYLCASRGTGTEAFFGQGTRLTVV.

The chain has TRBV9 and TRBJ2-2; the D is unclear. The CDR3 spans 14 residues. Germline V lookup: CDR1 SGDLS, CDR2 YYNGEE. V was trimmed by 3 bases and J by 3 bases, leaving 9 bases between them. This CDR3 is CASSGREDTGELFF. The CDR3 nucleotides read TGTGCCAGCAGCGGGAGAGAAGACACCGGGGAGCTGTTTTTT.

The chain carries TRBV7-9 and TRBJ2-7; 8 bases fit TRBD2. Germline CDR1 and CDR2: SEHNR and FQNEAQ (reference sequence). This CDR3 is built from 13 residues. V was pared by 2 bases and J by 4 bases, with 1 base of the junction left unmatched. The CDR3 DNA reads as TGTGCCAGCAGCTTATCGGGGGGGTACGAGCAGTACTTC. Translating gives CASSLSGGYEQYF.

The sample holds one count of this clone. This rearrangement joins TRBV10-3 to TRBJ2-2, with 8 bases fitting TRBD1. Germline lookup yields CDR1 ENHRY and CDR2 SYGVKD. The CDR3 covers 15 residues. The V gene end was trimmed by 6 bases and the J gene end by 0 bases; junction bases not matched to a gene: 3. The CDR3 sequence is CAIRETGANTGELFF. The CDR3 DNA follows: TGTGCCATCAGAGAGACAGGGGCGAACACCGGGGAGCTGTTTTTT.